This TCR beta chain was found in a study of control samples from healthy donors and cancer patients (dated by TCRdb to about 2020). Details on this clone: Its antigen is currently not known. No clone much larger than this one lies a single base away; base qualities are absent.

Library preparation employed the immunoSEQ multiplex PCR assay. In TCRdb, the immuneACCESS table is reduced to in-frame sequences with V and J assigned. These tables do not hold every clone; where another copy was compared, an unresolved V gene accounts for under half, and the others remain unexplained. For this sample there are about 220,000 clones; 90% to 95% appear just once. The top ten hold more than 1.3% of the sample. This TCR was recovered from a middle-aged man in good health. Material: blood.

The CDR3 protein is CASSVGASSYEQYF. In nucleotides, the sequence is TGTGCCAGCAGCGTAGGAGCCTCCTCGTACGAGCAGTACTTC. The chain links TRBV9 with TRBJ2-7, with no confident D gene call. The trim is 0 bases for V and 4 bases for J, with a gap of 11 bases between the germline ends. The CDR3, from cysteine to phenylalanine, totals 14 residues. Just the 42-base CDR3 DNA is kept, in frame starting at base 1. Based on the germline V gene, the CDR1 and CDR2 sequences are SGDLS and YYNGEE.